Sequencing of this TCR beta chain was carried out in a study of T-cell reconstitution after alpha-beta-depleted transplantation in children. Trimming left V 2 bases short and J 8 bases short, with 12 bases between. CDR3 size: 13 residues. Comments on this clonotype: Its matching antigen is unknown.

Notes on the study in general: By one year post-transplant, T-cell counts and diversity largely arose from T cells that were newly produced.

Preparing the TCRbeta library involved the use of unique molecular identifiers. From the PCR reads, TCRdb called clonotypes with MiXCR, one entry per CDR3 protein. The top ten hold 14% of the sample, which has 500,000 or so distinct CDR3 sequences, about an eighth seen once. The specimen was PBMCs, mostly from graft donor cells, collected 180 days after TCRalphabeta/CD19-depleted stem cell transplant. The V call is TRBV12-3 or TRBV12-4, the J call TRBJ1-2, with TRBD1 as a possible D gene (5 bases). This receptor was obtained from a female patient between 2 and 15 years old who had a stem cell transplant for aplastic anemia, so the T cells may come from the graft donor. CDR3 sequence (DNA): TGTGCCAGCAGTTTAAAGGACAAACAGGGCTACACCTTC. Translating it yields CASSLKDKQGYTF.